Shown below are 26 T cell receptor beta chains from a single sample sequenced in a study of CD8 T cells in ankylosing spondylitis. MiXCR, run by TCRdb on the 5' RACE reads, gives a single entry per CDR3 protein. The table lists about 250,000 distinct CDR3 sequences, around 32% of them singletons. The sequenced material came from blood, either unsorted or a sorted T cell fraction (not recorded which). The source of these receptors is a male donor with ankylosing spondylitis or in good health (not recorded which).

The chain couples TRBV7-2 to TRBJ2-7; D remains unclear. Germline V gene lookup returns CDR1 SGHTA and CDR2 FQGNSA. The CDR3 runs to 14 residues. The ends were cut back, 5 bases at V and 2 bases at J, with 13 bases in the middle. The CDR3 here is CASSQSPIAYEQYF. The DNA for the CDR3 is TGTGCCAGCAGCCAGTCCCCCATTGCCTACGAGCAGTACTTC.

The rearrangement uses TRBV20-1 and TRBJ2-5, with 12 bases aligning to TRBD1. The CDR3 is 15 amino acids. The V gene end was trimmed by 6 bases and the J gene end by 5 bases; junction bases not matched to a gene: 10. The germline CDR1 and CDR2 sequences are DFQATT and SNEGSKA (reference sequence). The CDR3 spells CSATTGTGGAETQYF. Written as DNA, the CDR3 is TGCAGTGCCACTACCGGGACAGGGGGCGCTGAGACCCAGTACTTC.

CDR3 sequence: CASSTSRDTEAFF. The CDR3 DNA reads as TGTGCCAGCAGCACATCCCGGGACACTGAAGCTTTCTTT. V and J are TRBV9 and TRBJ1-1; D is unresolved. Germline CDR1 SGDLS, CDR2 YYNGEE. The V end was cut by 4 bases, the J end by 3 bases, with 10 bases between. This CDR3 region has 13 residues.

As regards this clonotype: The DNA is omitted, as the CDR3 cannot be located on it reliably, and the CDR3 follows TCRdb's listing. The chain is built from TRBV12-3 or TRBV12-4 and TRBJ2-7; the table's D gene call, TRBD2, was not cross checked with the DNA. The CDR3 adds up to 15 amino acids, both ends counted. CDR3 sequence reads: CASSPLWEGSYGQYF.

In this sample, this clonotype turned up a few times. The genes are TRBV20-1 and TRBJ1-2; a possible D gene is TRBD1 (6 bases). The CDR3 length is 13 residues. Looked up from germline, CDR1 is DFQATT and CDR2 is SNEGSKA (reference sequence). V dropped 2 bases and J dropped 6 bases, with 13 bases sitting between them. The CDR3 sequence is CSARHRVGDGYTF. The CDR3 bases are TGCAGTGCTAGACACAGGGTTGGTGATGGCTACACCTTC.

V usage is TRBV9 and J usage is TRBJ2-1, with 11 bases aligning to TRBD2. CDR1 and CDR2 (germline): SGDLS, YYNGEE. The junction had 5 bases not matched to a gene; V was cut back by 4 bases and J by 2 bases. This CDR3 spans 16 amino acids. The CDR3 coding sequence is TGTGCCAGCAGCCCTGGGACTAGCGGAACCTACAATGAGCAGTTCTTC. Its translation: CASSPGTSGTYNEQFF.

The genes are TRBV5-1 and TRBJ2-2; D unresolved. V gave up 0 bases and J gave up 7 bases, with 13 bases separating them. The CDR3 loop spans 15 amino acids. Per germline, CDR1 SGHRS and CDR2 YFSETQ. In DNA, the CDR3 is TGCGCCAGCAGCTTGGCCTCGACTTCTGGCGGGGAGCTGTTTTTT. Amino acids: CASSLASTSGGELFF.

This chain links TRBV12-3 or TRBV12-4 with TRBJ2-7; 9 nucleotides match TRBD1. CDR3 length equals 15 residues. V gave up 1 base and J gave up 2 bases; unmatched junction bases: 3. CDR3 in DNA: TGTGCCAGCAGTTTAGGGGGACAGGGCACCTACGAGCAGTACTTC. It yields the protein CASSLGGQGTYEQYF.

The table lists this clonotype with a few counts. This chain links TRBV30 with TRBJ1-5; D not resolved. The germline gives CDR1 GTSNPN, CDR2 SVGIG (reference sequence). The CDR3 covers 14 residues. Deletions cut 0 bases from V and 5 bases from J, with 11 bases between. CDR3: CAWSVGQPDQPQHF. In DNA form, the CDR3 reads TGTGCCTGGAGTGTTGGGCAGCCGGATCAGCCCCAGCATTTT.

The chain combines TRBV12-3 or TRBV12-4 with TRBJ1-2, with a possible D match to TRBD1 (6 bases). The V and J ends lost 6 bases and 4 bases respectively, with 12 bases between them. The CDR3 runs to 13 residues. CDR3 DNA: TGTGCCAGCAGCCCCACAGGGCGCTATGGCTACACCTTC. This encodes CASSPTGRYGYTF.

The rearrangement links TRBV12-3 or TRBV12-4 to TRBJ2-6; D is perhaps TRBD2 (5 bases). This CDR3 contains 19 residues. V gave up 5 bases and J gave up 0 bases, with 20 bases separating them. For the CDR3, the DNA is TGTGCCAGCAGTCCCCTCTGGCAGGAGGTCTTCTCTGGGGCCAACGTCCTGACTTTC. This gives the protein CASSPLWQEVFSGANVLTF.

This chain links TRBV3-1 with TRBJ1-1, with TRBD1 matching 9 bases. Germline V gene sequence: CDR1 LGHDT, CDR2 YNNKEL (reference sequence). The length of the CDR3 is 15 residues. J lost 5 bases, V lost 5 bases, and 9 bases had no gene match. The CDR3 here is CASSLRQGVGTEAFF. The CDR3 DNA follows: TGTGCCAGCAGCTTACGACAGGGGGTCGGGACTGAAGCTTTCTTT.

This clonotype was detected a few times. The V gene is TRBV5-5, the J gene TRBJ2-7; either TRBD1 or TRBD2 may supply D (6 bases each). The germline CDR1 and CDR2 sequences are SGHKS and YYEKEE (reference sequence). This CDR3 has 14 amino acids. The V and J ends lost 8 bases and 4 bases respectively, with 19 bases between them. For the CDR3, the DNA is TGTGCCAGTCGCGGGACATCCACATGGTACGAGCAGTACTTC. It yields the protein CASRGTSTWYEQYF.

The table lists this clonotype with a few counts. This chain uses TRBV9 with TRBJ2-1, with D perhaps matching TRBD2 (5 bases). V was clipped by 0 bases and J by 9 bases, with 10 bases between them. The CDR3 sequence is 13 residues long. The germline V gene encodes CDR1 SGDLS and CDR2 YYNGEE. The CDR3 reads CASSVATGSEQFF. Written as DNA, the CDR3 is TGTGCCAGCAGCGTAGCTACGGGGAGTGAGCAGTTCTTC.

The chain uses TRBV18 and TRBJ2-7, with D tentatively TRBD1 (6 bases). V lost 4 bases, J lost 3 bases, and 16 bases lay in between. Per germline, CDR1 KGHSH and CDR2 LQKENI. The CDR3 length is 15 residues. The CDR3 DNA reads TGTGCCAGCTCACTAGGGCGAGGGGGAGACTACGAGCAGTACTTC. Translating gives CASSLGRGGDYEQYF. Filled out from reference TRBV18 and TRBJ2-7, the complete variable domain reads NAGVMQNPRHLVRRRGQEARLRCSPMKGHSHVYWYRQLPEEGLKFMVYLQKENIIDESGMPKERFSAEFPKEGPSILRIQQVVRGDSAAYFCASSLGRGGDYEQYFGPGTRLTVT.

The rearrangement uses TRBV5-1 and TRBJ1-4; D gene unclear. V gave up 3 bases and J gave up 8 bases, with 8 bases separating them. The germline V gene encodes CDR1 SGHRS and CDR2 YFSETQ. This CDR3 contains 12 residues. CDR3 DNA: TGCGCCAGCAGCTATCGAGGGGAAAAACTGTTTTTT. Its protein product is CASSYRGEKLFF.

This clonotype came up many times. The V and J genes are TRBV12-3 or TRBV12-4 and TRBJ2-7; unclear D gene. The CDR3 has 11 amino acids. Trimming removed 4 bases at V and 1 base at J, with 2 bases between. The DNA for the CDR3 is TGTGCCAGCAGTTCTTCCTACGAGCAGTACTTC. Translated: CASSSSYEQYF.

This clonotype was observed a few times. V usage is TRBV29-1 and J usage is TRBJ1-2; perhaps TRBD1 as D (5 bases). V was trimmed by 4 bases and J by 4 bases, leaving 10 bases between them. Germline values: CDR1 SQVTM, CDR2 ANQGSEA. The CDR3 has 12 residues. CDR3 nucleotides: TGCAGCGTTGTATCAGGGATCTATGGCTACACCTTC. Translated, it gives CSVVSGIYGYTF. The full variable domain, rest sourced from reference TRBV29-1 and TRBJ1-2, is SAVISQKPSRDICQRGTSLTIQCQVDSQVTMMFWYRQQPGQSLTLIATANQGSEATYESGFVIDKFPISRPNLTFSTLTVSNMSPEDSSIYLCSVVSGIYGYTFGSGTRLTVV.

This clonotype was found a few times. CDR3 DNA sequence: TGCAGTGCTGGACTGGCAGAGCAGTTCTTC. Translation gives CSAGLAEQFF. The V and J genes are TRBV20-1 and TRBJ2-1; D is perhaps TRBD2 (5 bases). Trimming cost V 5 bases and J 10 bases, with 9 bases left between them. The germline gives CDR1 DFQATT, CDR2 SNEGSKA (reference sequence). There are 10 residues in the CDR3.

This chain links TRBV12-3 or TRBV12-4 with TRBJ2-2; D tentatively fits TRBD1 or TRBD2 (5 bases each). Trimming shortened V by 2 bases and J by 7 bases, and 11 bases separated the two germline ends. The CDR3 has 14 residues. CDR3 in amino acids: CASSLTGLGGELFF. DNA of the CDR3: TGTGCCAGCAGTTTAACGGGGCTCGGCGGGGAGCTGTTTTTT.

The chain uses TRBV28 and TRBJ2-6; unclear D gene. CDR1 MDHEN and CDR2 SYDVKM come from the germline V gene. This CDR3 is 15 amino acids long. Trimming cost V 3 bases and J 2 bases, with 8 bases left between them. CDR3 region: CASSFLQAGANVLTF. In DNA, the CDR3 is TGTGCCAGCAGTTTCCTCCAGGCTGGGGCCAACGTCCTGACTTTC.

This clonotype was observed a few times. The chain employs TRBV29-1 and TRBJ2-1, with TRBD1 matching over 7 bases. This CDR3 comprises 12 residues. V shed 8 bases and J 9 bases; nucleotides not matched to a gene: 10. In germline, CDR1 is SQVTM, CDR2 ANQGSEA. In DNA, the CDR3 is TGCAGCACCACTTGGGACAGCCTTGAGCAGTTCTTC. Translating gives CSTTWDSLEQFF.

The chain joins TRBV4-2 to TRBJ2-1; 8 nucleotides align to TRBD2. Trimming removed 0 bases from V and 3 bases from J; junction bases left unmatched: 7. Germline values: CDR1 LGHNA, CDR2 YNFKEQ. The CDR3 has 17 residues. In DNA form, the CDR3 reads TGTGCCAGCAGCCAAGATGGTAGCGGGGACAACTACAATGAGCAGTTCTTC. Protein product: CASSQDGSGDNYNEQFF.

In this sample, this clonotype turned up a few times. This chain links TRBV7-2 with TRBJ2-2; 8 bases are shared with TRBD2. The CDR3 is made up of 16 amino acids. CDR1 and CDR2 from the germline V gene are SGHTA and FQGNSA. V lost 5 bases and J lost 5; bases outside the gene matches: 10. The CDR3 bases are TGTGCCAGCAGCCGCTCCATCGCTAGCGGGACCGGGGAGCTGTTTTTT. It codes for CASSRSIASGTGELFF.

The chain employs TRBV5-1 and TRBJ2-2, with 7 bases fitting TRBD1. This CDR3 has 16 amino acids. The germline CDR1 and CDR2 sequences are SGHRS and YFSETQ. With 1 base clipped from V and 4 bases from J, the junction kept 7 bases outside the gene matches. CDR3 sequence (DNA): TGCGCCAGCAGCTTGCTGGGACAGATGGTCACCGGGGAGCTGTTTTTT. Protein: CASSLLGQMVTGELFF.

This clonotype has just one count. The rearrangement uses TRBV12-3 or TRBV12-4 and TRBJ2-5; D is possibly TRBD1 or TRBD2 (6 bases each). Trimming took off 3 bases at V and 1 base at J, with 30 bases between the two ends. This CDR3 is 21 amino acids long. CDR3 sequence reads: CASSFAVGGGGTGPVQETQYF. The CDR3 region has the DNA TGTGCCAGCAGTTTCGCGGTGGGGGGCGGTGGAACGGGCCCGGTCCAAGAGACCCAGTACTTC.